This TCR beta chain was sequenced in a study of technical replicates of blood from a few donors. Sequencing was performed with immunoSEQ multiplex PCR; in TCRdb, only in-frame clones are kept and a portion is missing. This table has about 83,000 clones, about 94% appearing once. CDR3 size: 14 residues. Germline V gives CDR1 LNHDA, CDR2 SQIVND (reference sequence). Unmatched junction bases numbered 4, after V lost 5 bases and J lost 2 bases. The sequence was collected from a human donor in good health. Sequencing input: T cells isolated from PBMCs. The chain recombines TRBV19 with TRBJ1-2; 8 bases agree with TRBD1. The CDR3 DNA reads TGTGCCAGTAGTCCCGGACAGGGAAACTATGGCTACACCTTC. Protein product: CASSPGQGNYGYTF.